This TCR beta chain is from a study of read filtering for tumor transcriptome and immune sequencing. Findings and caveats of the study: IR-seq captured clonotypes deeper and more reliably than RNA-seq. The sorted CD138-negative fraction was a mixed bone marrow immune population, not purified T cells.

Molecular barcoded adaptors covering alpha/delta and beta/gamma chains were used on 400 to 450 ng RNA. In TCRdb, the reads were re-called with MiXCR into one record per CDR3 protein. The data contain around 14,000 distinct CDR3 sequences, roughly 20% of them seen just once; the ten biggest clones take up more than 70%. This clonotype was seen more than once but under ten times. The antigen remains undetermined. Sequenced input: a population of CD138-negative cells sorted from bone marrow. The clonotype comes from a donor aged 40 or over with multiple myeloma.

The CDR3 region is CASSLALAGVADTQYF. CDR3 DNA: TGTGCCAGCAGCTTGGCACTAGCGGGGGTCGCAGATACGCAGTATTTT. The chain is built from TRBV5-4 and TRBJ2-3; 11 bases are a match to TRBD2. With 0 bases clipped from V and 4 bases from J, the junction kept 4 bases outside the gene matches. Germline V CDR1 and CDR2: SGHNT, YYREEE (reference sequence). The CDR3 contains 16 residues. Supplemented by reference TRBV5-4 and TRBJ2-3, the full variable domain reads ETGVTQSPTHLIKTRGQQVTLRCSSQSGHNTVSWYQQALGQGPQFIFQYYREEENGRGNFPPRFSGLQFPNYSSELNVNALELDDSALYLCASSLALAGVADTQYFGPGTRLTVL.